Below, 4 T cell receptor beta chains from the same sample are listed, as sequenced in a study of control samples from healthy donors and cancer patients (TCRdb year 2020). Library preparation was by the immunoSEQ multiplex PCR assay. As stored in TCRdb, this immuneACCESS dataset retains in-frame rearrangements with V and J assigned. A fraction of the clones does not appear; measured against another copy, unresolved V genes explain less than half of the discrepancy, and the remainder lacks a known reason. The sample records 85,000 to 100,000 clones, roughly 86% of which are singletons. The ten largest make up roughly 2% of the sample. Material for sequencing was blood. These receptors originate from a man aged 55 to 70 in good health.

The rearrangement uses TRBV30 and TRBJ2-1; TRBD2 aligns across 10 bases. Germline CDR1 GTSNPN, CDR2 SVGIG (reference sequence). This CDR3 is 13 amino acids long. J lost 9 bases, V lost 4 bases, and 6 bases had no gene match. The CDR3 region is CAWNLAGAGEQFF. For the CDR3, the DNA is TGTGCCTGGAATCTAGCGGGGGCGGGTGAGCAGTTCTTC.

CDR3 sequence: CASSFEGANEQFF. CDR3 sequence (DNA): TGTGCCAGCAGCTTCGAGGGGGCTAATGAGCAGTTCTTC. The chain employs TRBV7-3 and TRBJ2-1, with TRBD1 identical over 7 bases. Germline V CDR1 and CDR2: SGHTA, FQGTGA. Unmatched junction bases numbered 3, after V lost 3 bases and J lost 7 bases. The CDR3 runs 13 residues.

This clone was seen a handful of times. The chain has TRBV19 and TRBJ2-2, with a weak D call TRBD1 (5 bases). The CDR3 is 14 residues long. Germline-derived CDR1 and CDR2 are LNHDA and SQIVND (reference sequence). V was pared by 10 bases and J by 0 bases, with 12 bases between. The chain's CDR3 is CATRTQTNTGELFF. DNA of the CDR3: TGTGCCACCCGGACACAAACGAACACCGGGGAGCTGTTTTTT.

The J gene is TRBJ2-7, the V gene TRBV24-1; TRBD2 aligns across 8 bases. In germline, CDR1 is KGHDR, CDR2 SFDVKD. There are 14 residues in the CDR3. V shed 6 bases and J 0 bases; nucleotides not matched to a gene: 3. The DNA of the CDR3 is TGTGCCACCAGTACCAGCGGGAGCTCCTACGAGCAGTACTTC. Translation: CATSTSGSSYEQYF.